Below are 23 T cell receptor beta chains sequenced from a single sample in a study of shared clonotypes between healthy human individuals. Profiled with immunoSEQ multiplex PCR; TCRdb holds only in-frame clones, not every one. The repertoire holds approximately 500,000 clones, with around 96% as singletons. Material: naive CD4+ T cells sorted from blood. This sample's subset: CD45RA+ positively selected. The receptors originated from a woman aged 30 to 39 in good health.

The chain links TRBV5-4 to TRBJ1-3; D uncertain. Trimming cost V 0 bases and J 9 bases, with 7 bases left between them. This CDR3 has 12 amino acids. Germline CDR1 SGHNT, CDR2 YYREEE (reference sequence). The CDR3 here is CASSLDRGTIYF. The CDR3 nucleotides read TGTGCCAGCAGCTTGGATCGAGGCACCATATATTTT.

The chain carries TRBV27 and TRBJ1-4; D call uncertain. V lost 5 bases and J 8 bases, leaving 21 bases between the germline ends. The CDR3 is 16 amino acids. Germline CDR1 is MNHEY and CDR2 is SMNVEV (reference sequence). Here the CDR3 reads CASSPRGPGAGEKLFF. CDR3 nucleotide sequence: TGTGCCAGCAGTCCACGGGGTCCGGGAGCGGGGGAAAAACTGTTTTTT.

The chain has TRBV5-6 and TRBJ2-1; either TRBD1 or TRBD2 may fit D (5 bases each). The V and J ends lost 3 bases and 6 bases respectively, with 19 bases between them. CDR3 size: 16 residues. Germline V gene data show CDR1 as SGHDT and CDR2 as YYEEEE. CDR3 sequence (DNA): TGTGCCAGCAGCTCCGTCTTGGACACGGGGTTCAATGAGCAGTTCTTC. Its translation: CASSSVLDTGFNEQFF.

The CDR3 nucleotides are TGTGCCAGCTCACCAGAAACAGCCATTTATGGCTACACCTTC. Translating it yields CASSPETAIYGYTF. The chain uses TRBV18 and TRBJ1-2; unclear D gene. The CDR3 is made up of 14 amino acids. Trimming took 2 bases from V and 5 from J, leaving 12 bases between them. Germline values: CDR1 KGHSH, CDR2 LQKENI. Drawing the rest from reference TRBV18 and TRBJ1-2, the complete variable domain is NAGVMQNPRHLVRRRGQEARLRCSPMKGHSHVYWYRQLPEEGLKFMVYLQKENIIDESGMPKERFSAEFPKEGPSILRIQQVVRGDSAAYFCASSPETAIYGYTFGSGTRLTVV.

This chain connects TRBV4-1 to TRBJ2-5, with 9 nucleotides matching TRBD1. The J call may be faulty, since TRBJ2-7 better matches the DNA end. In germline, CDR1 is MGHRA, CDR2 YSYEKL. The length of the CDR3 is 15 residues. The CDR3 bases are TGCGCCAGCAGCCCGGGGACAGGGCTTGTCTACGAGCAGTACTTC. Protein: CASSPGTGLVYEQYF.

This chain uses TRBV18 with TRBJ1-1; a weak D match, TRBD1 (6 bases). The CDR3 is 13 amino acids. Germline assignment: CDR1 KGHSH and CDR2 LQKENI. V was cut by 3 bases and J by 3 bases, with 8 bases left in between. DNA of the CDR3: TGTGCCAGCTCACCGAGGGGGGACACTGAAGCTTTCTTT. Translating gives CASSPRGDTEAFF.

V usage is TRBV5-4 and J usage is TRBJ1-4; tentatively, D is TRBD1 (5 bases). CDR3 length: 16 amino acids. V lost 4 bases to trimming and J lost 0 bases, with 13 bases between them. Germline CDR1 is SGHNT and CDR2 is YYREEE (reference sequence). In DNA form, the CDR3 reads TGTGCCAGCAGCCTAAGGGGCCTTGCAACTAATGAAAAACTGTTTTTT. Its protein product is CASSLRGLATNEKLFF.

V and J are TRBV7-3 and TRBJ2-5; tentatively, D is TRBD1 (6 bases). The germline V gene has CDR1 SGHTA and CDR2 FQGTGA. V lost 5 bases, J lost 7 bases, and 14 bases lay in between. The CDR3 runs to 13 residues. The CDR3 protein is CASSPGTRMTQYF. The CDR3, as DNA: TGTGCCAGCAGCCCCGGGACAAGGATGACCCAGTACTTC.

The chain has TRBV6-5 and TRBJ1-1; no reliable D call. This CDR3 is built from 15 residues. Trimming shortened V by 2 bases and J by 4 bases, and 14 bases separated the two germline ends. Germline values: CDR1 MNHEY, CDR2 SVGAGI. CDR3 DNA: TGTGCCAGCAGTTACCTCCCACCAGATCTCACTGAAGCTTTCTTT. Amino acid sequence: CASSYLPPDLTEAFF.

The J gene is TRBJ1-2, the V gene TRBV5-5; 7 positions match TRBD1. The CDR3 has 16 residues. CDR1 SGHKS and CDR2 YYEKEE come from the germline V gene (reference sequence). V was pared by 0 bases and J by 0 bases, with 5 bases of the junction left unmatched. The CDR3 spells CASSLAGTAANYGYTF. As DNA, the CDR3 is TGTGCCAGCAGCTTGGCCGGGACAGCTGCTAACTATGGCTACACCTTC.

The J gene is TRBJ1-5, the V gene TRBV19; D unclear. CDR1 is LNHDA, CDR2 SQIVND, per germline (reference sequence). V was cut by 3 bases and J by 11 bases, with 17 bases left in between. The CDR3 contains 14 residues. CDR3 nucleotide sequence: TGTGCCAGTAGTATTCTTGCCAGCCCCTGGTCCCAGCATTTT. It encodes CASSILASPWSQHF.

This clone was seen a single time. V gene TRBV2 combines with J gene TRBJ1-5, with D possibly TRBD1 on 5 matching bases. Trimming shortened V by 3 bases and J by 1 base, and 10 bases separated the two germline ends. The CDR3 runs 15 residues. CDR1 SNHLY and CDR2 FYNNEI come from the germline V gene. CDR3 nucleotide sequence: TGTGCCAGCAGTGACCCCGGGGGGAGCAATCAGCCCCAGCATTTT. Translating it yields CASSDPGGSNQPQHF.

This clone appeared a single time. The rearrangement joins TRBV4-1 to TRBJ2-6; D tentatively reads TRBD1 or TRBD2 (6 bases each). CDR1 and CDR2 (germline): MGHRA, YSYEKL. The V end lost 7 bases, the J end lost 0 bases, and 22 bases lay between the germline ends. The CDR3 is made up of 19 amino acids. The CDR3 loop reads CASTKGGSLVISGANVLTF. As DNA, the CDR3 is TGCGCCAGCACCAAAGGGGGGAGCTTGGTGATCTCTGGGGCCAACGTCCTGACTTTC.

This clone was seen only once. CDR3 DNA: TGTGCCAGCAGTTCCATAAGCGGACTGAACACCGGGGAGCTGTTTTTT. It codes for CASSSISGLNTGELFF. V is TRBV27 and J is TRBJ2-2, with D possibly matching TRBD2 (5 bases). Germline V gives CDR1 MNHEY, CDR2 SMNVEV (reference sequence). The CDR3 spans 16 residues. Trimming cost V 4 bases and J 1 base, with 13 bases left between them.

This chain connects TRBV5-4 to TRBJ2-5; D gene ambiguous. The CDR3 has 14 amino acids. V was pared by 1 base and J by 2 bases, with 9 bases between. Germline V gene lookup returns CDR1 SGHNT and CDR2 YYREEE (reference sequence). The DNA for the CDR3 is TGTGCCAGCAGCTTGATGTCAAGACAAGAGACCCAGTACTTC. Its protein is CASSLMSRQETQYF. Together with reference TRBV5-4 and TRBJ2-5, the CDR3 gives the full variable domain: ETGVTQSPTHLIKTRGQQVTLRCSSQSGHNTVSWYQQALGQGPQFIFQYYREEENGRGNFPPRFSGLQFPNYSSELNVNALELDDSALYLCASSLMSRQETQYFGPGTRLLVL.

This sequence joins TRBV7-9 and TRBJ2-5, with D unresolved. Per germline, CDR1 SEHNR and CDR2 FQNEAQ (reference sequence). Trimming cost V 0 bases and J 4 bases, with 9 bases left between them. The CDR3 consists of 14 residues. The CDR3 here is CASSLAGSPETQYF. CDR3 DNA sequence: TGTGCCAGCAGCTTAGCGGGCAGCCCAGAGACCCAGTACTTC.

The CDR3 loop is CASSESGHPNTGELFF. As DNA, the CDR3 is TGCGCCAGCAGTGAGTCGGGTCACCCGAACACCGGGGAGCTGTTTTTT. This chain links TRBV10-1 with TRBJ2-2; D unresolved. Trimming cost V 0 bases and J 0 bases, with 8 bases left between them. Germline V CDR1 and CDR2: WNHNN, SYGVQD (reference sequence). The CDR3 loop spans 16 amino acids.

The chain carries TRBV11-1 and TRBJ2-3; 9 positions agree with TRBD2. CDR1 and CDR2 from the germline V gene are SGHAT and FQDESV (reference sequence). The trim removed 0 bases at V and 2 bases at J, leaving 3 bases unmatched. This CDR3 region has 16 residues. The CDR3 region has the DNA TGTGCCAGCAGCTTAGCGTGGACTAGCGACACAGATACGCAGTATTTT. Protein sequence: CASSLAWTSDTDTQYF. Drawing the rest from reference TRBV11-1 and TRBJ2-3, the complete variable domain is EAEVAQSPRYKITEKSQAVAFWCDPISGHATLYWYRQILGQGPELLVQFQDESVVDDSQLPKDRFSAERLKGVDSTLKIQPAELGDSAMYLCASSLAWTSDTDTQYFGPGTRLTVL.

J is TRBJ2-7 and V is TRBV9; no firm D call. Trimming pared 5 bases from V and 5 bases from J, leaving 14 bases between. Per germline, CDR1 SGDLS and CDR2 YYNGEE. CDR3 length equals 13 residues. CDR3 sequence reads: CASSAPYSDEQYF. In DNA form, the CDR3 reads TGTGCCAGCAGTGCCCCGTACAGCGACGAGCAGTACTTC.

This sequence joins TRBV10-3 and TRBJ2-3; D remains unclear. The ends were cut back, 6 bases at V and 2 bases at J, with 3 bases in the middle. The CDR3 length is 11 residues. Germline values: CDR1 ENHRY, CDR2 SYGVKD. The CDR3 region is CAIRNTDTQYF. The CDR3 coding sequence is TGTGCCATCAGAAACACAGATACGCAGTATTTT.

The chain couples TRBV2 to TRBJ2-2; 7 bases are shared with TRBD2. The J segment lost 4 bases and the V segment lost 6 bases, leaving 8 bases of the junction unmatched. CDR3 length equals 15 residues. Germline V gene data show CDR1 as SNHLY and CDR2 as FYNNEI. The CDR3 spells CASRREGWSTGELFF. The CDR3 nucleotides are TGTGCCAGCAGGAGGGAGGGCTGGTCCACCGGGGAGCTGTTTTTT.

This clone was seen only once. The rearrangement uses TRBV6-1 and TRBJ2-5, with TRBD2 matching over 7 bases. Germline V gene data show CDR1 as MNHNS and CDR2 as SASEGT. The V and J ends lost 6 bases and 0 bases, in that order; junction bases with no gene match: 7. CDR3 length: 15 residues. The DNA of the CDR3 is TGTGCCAGCAGGGATTGGGGGAGGGACCAAGAGACCCAGTACTTC. This codes for CASRDWGRDQETQYF.

V is TRBV27 and J is TRBJ2-3; TRBD1 matches 7 bases. The germline V gene encodes CDR1 MNHEY and CDR2 SMNVEV (reference sequence). The CDR3 is 13 amino acids. CDR3 amino acids: CTCGGQRTDTQYF. The CDR3 coding sequence is TGTACCTGTGGGGGACAGCGCACAGATACGCAGTATTTT.